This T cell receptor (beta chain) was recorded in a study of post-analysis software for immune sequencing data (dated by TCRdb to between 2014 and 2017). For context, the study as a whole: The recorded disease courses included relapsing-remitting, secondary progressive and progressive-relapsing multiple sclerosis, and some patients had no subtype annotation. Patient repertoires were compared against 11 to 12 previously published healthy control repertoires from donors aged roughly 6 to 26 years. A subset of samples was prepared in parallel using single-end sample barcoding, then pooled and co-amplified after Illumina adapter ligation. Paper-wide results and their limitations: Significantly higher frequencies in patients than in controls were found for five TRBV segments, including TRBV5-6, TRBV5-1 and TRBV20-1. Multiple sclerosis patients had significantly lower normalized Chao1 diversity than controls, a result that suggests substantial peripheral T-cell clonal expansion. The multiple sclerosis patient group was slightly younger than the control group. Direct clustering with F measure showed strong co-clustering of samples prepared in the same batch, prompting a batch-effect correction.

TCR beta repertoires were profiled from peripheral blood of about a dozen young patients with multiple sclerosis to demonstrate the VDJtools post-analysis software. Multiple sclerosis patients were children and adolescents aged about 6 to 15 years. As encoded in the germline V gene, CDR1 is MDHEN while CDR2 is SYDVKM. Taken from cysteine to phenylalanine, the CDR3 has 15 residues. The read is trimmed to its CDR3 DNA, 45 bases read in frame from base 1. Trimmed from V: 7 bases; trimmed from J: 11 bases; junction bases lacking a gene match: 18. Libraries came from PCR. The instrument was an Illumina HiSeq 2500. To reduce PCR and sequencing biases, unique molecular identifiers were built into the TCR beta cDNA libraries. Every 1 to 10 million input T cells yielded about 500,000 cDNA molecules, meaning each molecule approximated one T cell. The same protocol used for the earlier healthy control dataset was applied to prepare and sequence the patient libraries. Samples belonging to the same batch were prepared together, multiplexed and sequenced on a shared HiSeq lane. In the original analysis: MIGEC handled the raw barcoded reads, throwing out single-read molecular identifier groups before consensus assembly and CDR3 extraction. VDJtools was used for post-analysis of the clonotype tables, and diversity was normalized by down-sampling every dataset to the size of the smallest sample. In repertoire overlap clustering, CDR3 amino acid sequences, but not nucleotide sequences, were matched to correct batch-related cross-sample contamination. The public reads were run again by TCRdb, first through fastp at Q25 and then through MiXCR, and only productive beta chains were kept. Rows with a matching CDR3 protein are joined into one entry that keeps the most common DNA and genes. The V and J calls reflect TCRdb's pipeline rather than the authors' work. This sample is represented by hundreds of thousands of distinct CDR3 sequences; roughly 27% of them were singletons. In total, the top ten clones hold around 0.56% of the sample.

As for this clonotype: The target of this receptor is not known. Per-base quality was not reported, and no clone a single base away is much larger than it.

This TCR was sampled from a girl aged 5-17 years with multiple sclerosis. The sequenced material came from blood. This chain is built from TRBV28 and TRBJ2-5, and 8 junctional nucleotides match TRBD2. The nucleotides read TGTGCCAGCACCACCCCGGGACTAGTCACTTTTGAGCAGTACTTC. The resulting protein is CASTTPGLVTFEQYF.